The sequence of this T cell receptor beta chain was determined in a study of vaccination and CD4 T cells after COVID-19. Study-level information: The interval from dose two to post-vaccine sampling had a median of roughly 70 days, and it ranged from 14 to 241. Study-wide findings and caveats: Relatively few convalescent patients were studied, without early post-infection timepoints.

A remark on this clonotype: No antigen is known for it.

The germline V and J ends were trimmed by 5 bases and 6 bases, with 11 bases remaining between them. CDR1 is MNHNS, CDR2 SASEGT, per germline. The CDR3 is 14 residues long. The Oncomine TCR Beta short-read assay was applied to DNA of cultured CD4+ T cells. A single record per CDR3 protein comes from TCRdb applying MiXCR to the PCR reads. Of around 10,000 distinct CDR3 sequences listed, about 60% are singletons. Treatment reported: roughly 10-day PBMC culture with coronavirus spike peptide pools or control peptides (ViraFEST assay). The sequenced sample consisted of CD4+ T cells from blood, cultured in vitro. This TCR derives from a human donor who had recovered from COVID-19. The chain recombines TRBV6-1 with TRBJ1-6, with D perhaps TRBD1 (6 bases). The CDR3 sequence: CASSTGQFNSPLHF. The CDR3 DNA follows: TGTGCCAGCAGTACAGGACAGTTTAATTCACCCCTCCACTTT.